This is a list of T cell receptor beta chains from one sample in a study of identical twins. TCRdb reprocessed the 5' RACE reads via MiXCR and lists one record per CDR3 protein. Of 200,000 to 300,000 distinct CDR3 sequences listed, approximately 7% are singletons. The same data also contributed to another study, on yellow fever vaccine responses in identical twins.

The sequenced sample consisted of memory (CD45RO+) T cells sorted from blood. Source of these receptors: a young woman in good health. CDR3s include the opening cysteine and the closing phenylalanine or tryptophan. D genes are given only for firm matches. Clone sizes are given selectively: once, few, many, or a class where the clone is expanded.

abundance	v_gene	j_gene	d_gene	CDR3aa	CDR3nt
few	TRBV20-1	TRBJ2-5	TRBD1	CSARDSAPQETQYF	TGCAGTGCTCGGGACAGCGCTCCCCAAGAGACCCAGTACTTC
few	TRBV29-1	TRBJ2-5	.	CSVVWETQYF	TGCAGCGTTGTGTGGGAGACCCAGTACTTC
few	TRBV20-1	TRBJ2-5	TRBD2	CSARTSGRSETQYF	TGCAGTGCCAGGACTAGCGGGAGGTCGGAGACCCAGTACTTC
.	TRBV14	TRBJ2-3	TRBD2	CASSQGLAVVMMQYF	TGTGCCAGCAGCCAAGGACTAGCGGTAGTGATGATGCAGTATTTT
.	TRBV6-5	TRBJ2-5	TRBD1	CASSYSGQGQETQYF	TGTGCCAGCAGTTACTCGGGACAGGGACAAGAGACCCAGTACTTC
many	TRBV7-9	TRBJ1-5	TRBD1	CASSGPGTGEHF	TGTGCCAGCAGCGGACCCGGGACAGGCGAACATTTT
few	TRBV4-1	TRBJ1-1	.	CASSPGQGRNTEAFF	TGCGCCAGCAGTCCCGGTCAGGGCAGGAACACTGAAGCTTTCTTT
.	TRBV6-5	TRBJ2-1	.	CASRYRQVSIEQFF	TGTGCCAGCAGGTACCGACAGGTTTCCATTGAGCAGTTCTTC
.	TRBV11-2	TRBJ1-2	TRBD1	CASSLDGGQGIYGYTF	TGTGCCAGCAGCTTAGATGGCGGACAGGGGATCTATGGCTACACCTTC
many	TRBV12-3/TRBV12-4	TRBJ2-5	TRBD1	CASNLGQKETQYF	TGTGCCAGCAACTTGGGACAGAAAGAGACCCAGTACTTC
.	TRBV3-1	TRBJ2-1	TRBD2	CASSQDSTPLAGENEQFF	TGTGCCAGCAGCCAAGATTCCACCCCCTTAGCGGGAGAGAATGAGCAGTTCTTC
many	TRBV7-2	TRBJ1-1	.	CASSLEPANTEAFF	TGTGCCAGCAGCCTAGAACCGGCGAACACTGAAGCTTTCTTT
few	TRBV20-1	TRBJ1-1	TRBD1	CSATGGQETEAFF	TGCAGTGCTACAGGGGGGCAGGAAACTGAAGCTTTCTTT
many	TRBV6-5	TRBJ1-1	.	CASRTGNTEAFF	TGTGCCAGCAGGACAGGGAACACTGAAGCTTTCTTT
.	TRBV3-1	TRBJ2-5	TRBD2	CASSQEGGLAGYYF	TGTGCCAGCAGCCAAGAAGGAGGGCTAGCGGGGTACTACTTC
many	TRBV7-2	TRBJ2-1	TRBD2	CASSLEAGDNEQFF	TGTGCCAGCAGCTTAGAAGCGGGGGACAATGAGCAGTTCTTC
.	TRBV5-8	TRBJ2-7	.	CASSPGLLPYEQYF	TGTGCCAGCAGCCCTGGCCTCCTCCCCTACGAGCAGTACTTC
many	TRBV12-3/TRBV12-4	TRBJ2-5	.	CASSFVGWETQYF	TGTGCCAGCAGTTTCGTAGGTTGGGAGACCCAGTACTTC
few	TRBV7-8	TRBJ2-7	.	CASSPFIVGSRSEQYF	TGTGCCAGCAGCCCATTTATAGTGGGGAGTCGGAGTGAGCAGTACTTC
many	TRBV12-3/TRBV12-4	TRBJ2-3	TRBD2	CASILGGAGDTQYF	TGTGCCAGCATTCTCGGGGGGGCAGGAGATACGCAGTATTTT
.	TRBV28	TRBJ2-5	.	CASSFVSYLFSGKETQYF	TGTGCCAGCAGTTTCGTCAGTTATTTGTTCTCGGGGAAAGAGACCCAGTACTTC
few	TRBV7-6	TRBJ2-7	TRBD1	CASSPPGQGNEQYF	TGTGCCAGCAGCCCACCGGGACAGGGCAACGAGCAGTACTTC
.	TRBV5-6	TRBJ2-3	TRBD1	CASIQTGGTDTQYF	TGTGCCAGCATCCAGACAGGGGGCACAGATACGCAGTATTTT
.	TRBV6-1	TRBJ2-1	TRBD2	CASGGGITKLVQFF	TGTGCCAGCGGCGGGGGGATTACTAAATTGGTGCAGTTCTTC
many	TRBV20-1	TRBJ2-3	.	CSARDLPPQGTDTQYF	TGCAGTGCTAGAGATCTGCCGCCCCAAGGAACAGATACGCAGTATTTT
many	TRBV28	TRBJ2-7	TRBD1	CASRLSGQGIYEQYF	TGTGCCAGCAGACTTTCCGGACAGGGAATCTACGAGCAGTACTTC
many	TRBV20-1	TRBJ2-7	.	CSAATSAGPSYEQYF	TGCAGTGCAGCCACGTCGGCGGGGCCTTCCTACGAGCAGTACTTC
many	TRBV9	TRBJ2-1	.	CASSATGTTNEQFF	TGTGCCAGCAGCGCCACCGGGACCACCAATGAGCAGTTCTTC
.	TRBV28	TRBJ2-2	.	CASSSNSGRLGELFF	TGTGCCAGCAGTTCTAACTCGGGACGGCTCGGGGAGCTGTTTTTT
few	TRBV4-1	TRBJ1-5	TRBD1	CASSHQTGDSNQPQHF	TGCGCCAGCAGCCACCAAACAGGGGACAGCAATCAGCCCCAGCATTTT
few	TRBV24-1	TRBJ2-1	.	CATTQPGPSSYNEQFF	TGTGCCACCACACAACCGGGGCCGAGCTCCTACAATGAGCAGTTCTTC
few	TRBV5-1	TRBJ1-4	.	CASRGDGNEKLFF	TGCGCCAGCAGAGGGGACGGGAATGAAAAACTGTTTTTT
.	TRBV9	TRBJ1-5	TRBD1	CASSVYRGSNQPQHF	TGTGCCAGCAGCGTCTACAGGGGTAGCAATCAGCCCCAGCATTTT
many	TRBV29-1	TRBJ2-1	.	CSVVLGPRPNEQFF	TGCAGCGTTGTGTTGGGGCCACGACCCAATGAGCAGTTCTTC